The clone carrying this T cell receptor beta chain appeared a few times. No antigen is known for it. This specimen belongs to a study of T-cell memory formation after mild COVID-19. Study-level points and caveats: That cross-reactive memory joined was suggested by some responding clones appearing in pre-infection memory.

It was 5'RACE with constant-segment primers that produced the TCR alpha and TCR beta cDNA libraries, which carried sample barcodes and UMIs. TCRdb analysed the 5' RACE reads with MiXCR anew, one entry per CDR3 protein. Of approximately 290,000 distinct CDR3 sequences in the sample, roughly 15% were seen once. The CDR3 is 12 residues long. Looked up from germline, CDR1 is SGHTA and CDR2 is FQGNSA. Between the trimmed V and J ends, which lost 5 bases and 6 bases, there was a span of 9 bases. Sequenced input: PBMCs or a T cell subset sorted from them (not recorded which). This TCR derives from a man aged 18 to 29 who had mild COVID-19 (a few samples of this study predate the infection). Cell type and time point are not known. The V gene is TRBV7-2, the J gene TRBJ2-3; D ambiguous. The CDR3 protein is CASSTRADTQYF. For the CDR3, the DNA is TGTGCCAGCAGCACCCGGGCCGATACGCAGTATTTT. Filled out from reference TRBV7-2 and TRBJ2-3, the complete variable domain reads GAGVSQSPSNKVTEKGKDVELRCDPISGHTALYWYRQSLGQGLEFLIYFQGNSAPDKSGLPSDRFSAERTGGSVSTLTIQRTQQEDSAVYLCASSTRADTQYFGPGTRLTVL.